The text below deals with one T cell receptor (beta chain). Its antigen remains unknown. These data belong to a study of T cell responses to AZD1222 COVID-19 vaccine. Overall study findings and caveats: A rise in Spike-specific TCR breadth and depth followed two AZD1222 doses.

Deletions cut 1 base from V and 9 bases from J, with 13 bases between. CDR1 is SQVTM, CDR2 ANQGSEA, per germline. This CDR3 is built from 12 residues. The method was immunoSEQ multiplex PCR; TCRdb's version includes in-frame clones alone and lacks a portion of them. The data hold over 85,000 clones, with about 94% observed a single time. Second-dose timings of about 4 or about 12 weeks were pooled. The chain combines TRBV29-1 with TRBJ2-7; D unclear. This sample comprised peripheral blood, obtained 28 days after the second AZD1222 dose. This clonotype was sampled from an adult who received the AZD1222 COVID-19 vaccine. CDR3 residues: CSVEALEFGQYF. The CDR3 bases are TGCAGCGTTGAAGCATTAGAATTTGGGCAGTACTTC.